The 20 T cell receptor beta chains presented below share a single source sample, sequenced in a study of T-cell memory formation after mild COVID-19. Each CDR3 protein is one row after TCRdb ran MiXCR on the 5' RACE reads. The table shows approximately 210,000 distinct CDR3 sequences, with about 10% occurring only once. The sequenced sample was PBMCs or a T cell subset sorted from them (not recorded which). These receptors were obtained from a man between 18 and 35 years old who had mild COVID-19 (a few samples of this study predate the infection). Cell type and time point are not known.

This chain uses TRBV7-3 with TRBJ2-2; D perhaps matches TRBD2 (5 bases). The V and J ends lost 4 bases and 5 bases respectively, with 11 bases between them. The CDR3 totals 14 residues. Germline V gene lookup returns CDR1 SGHTA and CDR2 FQGTGA. Here the CDR3 DNA reads TGTGCCAGCAGCTCTTCATCGGGAACCGGGGAGCTGTTTTTT. Amino acid sequence: CASSSSSGTGELFF. Supplemented by reference TRBV7-3 and TRBJ2-2, the full variable domain reads GAGVSQTPSNKVTEKGKYVELRCDPISGHTALYWYRQSLGQGPEFLIYFQGTGAADDSGLPNDRFFAVRPEGSVSTLKIQRTERGDSAVYLCASSSSSGTGELFFGEGSRLTVL.

Only a few counts were recorded for this clonotype. The V gene is TRBV28, the J gene TRBJ1-1; tentative D call: TRBD1 (6 bases). V was shortened by 7 bases and J by 5 bases, with 11 bases between the two germline ends. Germline V gene data show CDR1 as MDHEN and CDR2 as SYDVKM. This CDR3 spans 12 amino acids. CDR3: CASTGGRTEAFF. Here the CDR3 DNA reads TGTGCCAGCACCGGGGGGCGGACTGAAGCTTTCTTT. The whole variable domain, filled in from reference TRBV28 and TRBJ1-1, reads DVKVTQSSRYLVKRTGEKVFLECVQDMDHENMFWYRQDPGLGLRLIYFSYDVKMKEKGDIPEGYSVSREKKERFSLILESASTNQTSMYLCASTGGRTEAFFGQGTRLTVV.

This clonotype was counted many times. The rearrangement joins TRBV10-3 to TRBJ2-5; tentative D call: TRBD2 (6 bases). The CDR3 extends over 16 amino acids. The V and J ends lost 2 bases and 5 bases respectively, with 18 bases between them. Looked up from germline, CDR1 is ENHRY and CDR2 is SYGVKD. In DNA form, the CDR3 reads TGTGCCATCAGTGAGAGGGCTGAGACGGGGAGGGAGACCCAGTACTTC. Translating it yields CAISERAETGRETQYF.

This clonotype was found a few times. The chain uses TRBV3-1 and TRBJ2-4, with 8 bases fitting TRBD2. The CDR3 loop spans 15 amino acids. Trimming removed 5 bases from V and 6 bases from J; junction bases left unmatched: 9. Germline CDR1 reads LGHDT; CDR2 reads YNNKEL (reference sequence). The CDR3 sequence is CASSLRGGGGNIQYF. Here the CDR3 DNA reads TGTGCCAGCAGCTTACGGGGGGGCGGCGGAAACATTCAGTACTTC.

Many counts were recorded for this clonotype. This chain links TRBV29-1 with TRBJ2-5; maybe TRBD1 (6 bases). Germline V gene sequence: CDR1 SQVTM, CDR2 ANQGSEA. The CDR3 consists of 15 residues. V was trimmed by 4 bases and J by 5 bases, leaving 20 bases between them. This CDR3 is CSVVFPARGGETQYF. The DNA of the CDR3 is TGCAGCGTTGTTTTCCCGGCCAGGGGTGGGGAGACCCAGTACTTC.

This clonotype has more than one count but fewer than ten. CDR3 nucleotides: TGTGCCAGCTCACCAATAGAGGGGAGCACAGATACGCAGTATTTT. Protein: CASSPIEGSTDTQYF. The chain employs TRBV18 and TRBJ2-3; D is possibly TRBD1 or TRBD2 (5 bases each). Between the trimmed V and J ends, which lost 2 bases and 0 bases, there was a span of 9 bases. The CDR3 totals 15 residues. Germline loops: CDR1 KGHSH, CDR2 LQKENI.

There are many counts of this clonotype. The chain employs TRBV12-3 or TRBV12-4 and TRBJ1-5; maybe TRBD1 (6 bases). The CDR3 extends over 13 amino acids. Trimming took off 6 bases at V and 5 bases at J, with 11 bases between the two ends. CDR3 bases: TGTGCCAGCAGGCGCCGACAGGATCAGCCCCAGCATTTT. Its protein is CASRRRQDQPQHF.

This clonotype was seen only a few times. This chain joins TRBV11-1 and TRBJ2-2, with TRBD1 matching 7 bases. This CDR3 is 15 amino acids long. Germline V gene sequence: CDR1 SGHAT, CDR2 FQDESV (reference sequence). The ends lost 5 bases at V and 1 base at J; junction bases unmatched: 4. The chain's CDR3 is CASSPDRLNTGELFF. The DNA for the CDR3 is TGTGCCAGCAGCCCGGACAGGCTGAACACCGGGGAGCTGTTTTTT.

A few counts support this clonotype. This sequence joins TRBV19 and TRBJ2-3; D call uncertain. Germline loops: CDR1 LNHDA, CDR2 SQIVND (reference sequence). This CDR3 is built from 14 residues. The germline V and J ends were trimmed by 5 bases and 4 bases, with 13 bases remaining between them. The CDR3 region has the DNA TGTGCCAGTAGTCTGACTTTTGGGCCAGATACGCAGTATTTT. Translation: CASSLTFGPDTQYF.

The chain links TRBV4-1 to TRBJ1-1, with 11 positions matching TRBD1. Germline V lookup: CDR1 MGHRA, CDR2 YSYEKL. J gave up 1 base and V 4 bases, and 5 bases lay outside the gene matches. This CDR3 spans 16 amino acids. This chain's CDR3 is CASSLGTGGENTEAFF. In DNA, the CDR3 is TGCGCCAGCAGCCTCGGGACAGGGGGGGAGAACACTGAAGCTTTCTTT.

This clonotype was seen only a few times. The rearrangement uses TRBV12-3 or TRBV12-4 and TRBJ2-4; D might be TRBD1 (6 bases). V lost 2 bases to trimming and J lost 6 bases, with 11 bases between them. The CDR3 spans 14 residues. DNA for the CDR3: TGTGCCAGCAGTTTAACAGGGAGTCCAAACATTCAGTACTTC. Protein: CASSLTGSPNIQYF.

Only a few counts were recorded for this clonotype. This sequence joins TRBV9 and TRBJ1-6; TRBD1 matches 9 bases. V lost 1 base, J lost 8 bases, and 4 bases stayed unmatched. The CDR3 spans 15 residues. The germline V gene encodes CDR1 SGDLS and CDR2 YYNGEE. For the CDR3, the DNA is TGTGCCAGCAGCGTACGGGGACAGGGTGATTCACCCCTCCACTTT. It specifies CASSVRGQGDSPLHF.

The chain employs TRBV10-3 and TRBJ2-1, with 9 bases aligning to TRBD2. The germline gives CDR1 ENHRY, CDR2 SYGVKD. The CDR3 totals 17 residues. The V and J ends lost 3 bases and 2 bases, in that order; junction bases with no gene match: 8. The CDR3 loop is CAISDPVAGAAYNEQFF. The CDR3 DNA is TGTGCCATCAGTGACCCGGTAGCGGGGGCGGCCTACAATGAGCAGTTCTTC.

V is TRBV5-1 and J is TRBJ2-5, with unresolved D. Germline-derived CDR1 and CDR2 are SGHRS and YFSETQ. This CDR3 has 14 residues. V was clipped by 0 bases and J by 1 base, with 7 bases between them. The CDR3 DNA follows: TGCGCCAGCAGCTTGGAACCGTTCCAAGAGACCCAGTACTTC. It codes for CASSLEPFQETQYF.

This clonotype was counted only a few times. J is TRBJ2-5 and V is TRBV6-5; D is possibly TRBD1 (5 bases). This CDR3 has 15 residues. Germline V gene data show CDR1 as MNHEY and CDR2 as SVGAGI. The ends were cut back, 2 bases at V and 2 bases at J, with 12 bases in the middle. In DNA, the CDR3 is TGTGCCAGCAGTTACGTAGGACATAGACAAGAGACCCAGTACTTC. Translated, it gives CASSYVGHRQETQYF.

This clonotype was counted at least ten times. J is TRBJ1-1 and V is TRBV5-4; a possible D gene is TRBD1 (6 bases). The CDR3 length is 13 residues. Trimming stripped 4 bases from V and 1 base from J, with 8 bases between. The germline V gene encodes CDR1 SGHNT and CDR2 YYREEE (reference sequence). The CDR3 bases are TGTGCCAGCAGCCAGGGGCGGAACACTGAAGCTTTCTTT. Translation: CASSQGRNTEAFF.

This chain connects TRBV20-1 to TRBJ2-5; D could derive from TRBD1 or TRBD2 (6 bases each). The germline CDR1 and CDR2 sequences are DFQATT and SNEGSKA (reference sequence). Trimming removed 4 bases from V and 3 bases from J, with 15 bases in between. CDR3 length: 14 amino acids. This CDR3 is CSATPTGAKETQYF. The DNA of the CDR3 is TGCAGTGCTACACCTACGGGGGCAAAAGAGACCCAGTACTTC.

The chain combines TRBV6-1 with TRBJ1-1; 7 bases are shared with TRBD1. The V gene end was trimmed by 7 bases and the J gene end by 8 bases; junction bases not matched to a gene: 10. CDR1 MNHNS and CDR2 SASEGT come from the germline V gene. CDR3 length: 13 residues. CDR3 in amino acids: CASTRQGIREAFF. The CDR3 DNA is TGTGCCAGCACGCGACAGGGCATCAGGGAAGCTTTCTTT.

In its sample, this clonotype was seen a few times. The chain joins TRBV6-6 to TRBJ2-7; no clear D. This CDR3 region has 11 residues. V was shortened by 5 bases and J by 4 bases, with 6 bases between the two germline ends. Germline V gene lookup returns CDR1 MNHNY and CDR2 SVGAGI (reference sequence). CDR3 nucleotide sequence: TGTGCCAGCAGTCGCCGATACGAGCAGTACTTC. It specifies CASSRRYEQYF.

This clonotype was seen a few times. The chain uses TRBV12-3 or TRBV12-4 and TRBJ2-3, with 7 bases lining up with TRBD1. V gave up 3 bases and J gave up 8 bases; unmatched junction bases: 14. This CDR3 contains 16 residues. CDR3 DNA: TGTGCCAGCAGTTTTACAGGGGAAGGGCGAGTTAGTACGCAGTATTTT. This gives the protein CASSFTGEGRVSTQYF.